One sample yielded the 24 T cell receptor beta chains listed below, sequenced in a study of T cells in Graves' hyperthyroidism and ophthalmopathy (dated by TCRdb to the late 2010s). Libraries were built with multiplex PCR. TCRdb lists the instrument as Illumina HiSeq 2000. The TCR beta CDR3 regions were amplified from RNA transcripts. For the first round of RT-PCR on the TCR CDR3, the HTBI primer set was used together with the Qiagen OneStep RT-PCR kit. TCRdb reran the public reads through fastp at Q25 and MiXCR, keeping productive beta chains. Here each entry gathers all rows of one CDR3 protein and keeps the most common genes and DNA. This sample lists about 560,000 distinct CDR3 sequences; around 42% were detected once. The ten largest account for roughly 8.2% of the sample. The sample consisted of peripheral blood or thyroid tissue (not recorded which). These receptors all come from a woman younger than 30 with Graves' hyperthyroidism. Donor details come from another sample of the same person, matched by shared clones.

This chain connects TRBV9 to TRBJ2-5; the match to TRBD2 covers 13 bases. The CDR3 consists of 18 residues. V was pared by 3 bases and J by 1 base, with 9 bases of the junction left unmatched. In germline, CDR1 is SGDLS, CDR2 YYNGEE. DNA for the CDR3: TGTGCCAGCAGCGCCCAGGAGACTAGCGGGAGGTCCCAAGAGACCCAGTACTTC. This gives the protein CASSAQETSGRSQETQYF.

There are a few counts of this clonotype. The chain uses TRBV7-3 and TRBJ2-7, with D possibly called TRBD1 or TRBD2 (5 bases each). The CDR3 sequence is 14 residues long. V lost 9 bases to trimming and J lost 2 bases, with 17 bases between them. In germline, CDR1 is SGHTA, CDR2 FQGTGA. CDR3 DNA: TGTGCCAGTCAAAATTCCGGGACGCCCTACGAGCAGTACTTC. This sequence encodes CASQNSGTPYEQYF.

J is TRBJ2-7 and V is TRBV7-9; weak D call: TRBD1 (6 bases). The CDR3 is 14 residues long. CDR1 and CDR2 from the germline V gene are SEHNR and FQNEAQ (reference sequence). The V end lost 5 bases, the J end lost 7 bases, and 18 bases lay between the germline ends. CDR3 loop: CASSQGGPVGEQYF. The CDR3 nucleotides read TGTGCCAGCAGCCAAGGGGGACCTGTGGGGGAGCAGTACTTC.

About this clonotype: Relative to the germline gene, one junction end is altered; a read error may explain this. This rearrangement joins TRBV10-3 to TRBJ1-2; D gene ambiguous. Germline-derived CDR1 and CDR2 are ENHRY and SYGVKD. The CDR3 runs 13 residues. In DNA form, the CDR3 reads TGTGCCAGCAGTTTCGAAAATCATCATGGCTACACCTTC. Its protein product is CASSFENHHGYTF.

Concerning this clonotype itself: A much larger clone is a single base away; this may be a read error. V usage is TRBV2 and J usage is TRBJ1-5; weak D call: TRBD1 (6 bases). Germline V CDR1 and CDR2: SNHLY, FYNNEI. Trimming removed 3 bases at V and 7 bases at J, with 10 bases between. CDR3 length: 13 amino acids. The CDR3 loop reads CASSDPQGQPQHF. In DNA form, the CDR3 reads TGTGCCAGCAGTGACCCTCAGGGGCAGCCCCAGCATTTT.

The J gene is TRBJ1-4, the V gene TRBV24-1; 8 bases agree with TRBD1. The CDR3 has 15 amino acids. Germline V gene data show CDR1 as KGHDR and CDR2 as SFDVKD. J was trimmed by 2 bases and V by 9 bases; bases with no gene match: 7. Here the CDR3 reads CATPPRTGTNEKLFF. For the CDR3, the DNA is TGTGCCACCCCTCCTAGGACAGGGACTAATGAAAAACTGTTTTTT.

The chain recombines TRBV9 with TRBJ2-5; D call uncertain. Germline lookup yields CDR1 SGDLS and CDR2 YYNGEE. This CDR3 is built from 12 residues. The CDR3 DNA sequence: TGTGCTTCCCATGGGGTAGAAGGGACCCAGTACTTC. Amino acids: CASHGVEGTQYF.

As concerns this clonotype: One base away lies a much larger clone, so this may be a sequencing read error. This chain joins TRBV7-3 and TRBJ2-6; unclear D gene. The V end lost 4 bases, the J end lost 1 base, and 8 bases lay between the germline ends. The V gene's germline CDR1 is SGHTA and CDR2 FQGTGA. The CDR3 is 15 residues long. The DNA for the CDR3 is TGTGCCAGCAGCTCGGACGGTTCTGGGGCCAACGTCCTGACTTTC. As protein: CASSSDGSGANVLTF.

The V gene is TRBV7-3, the J gene TRBJ1-1, with 9 bases matching TRBD1. Germline assignment: CDR1 SGHTA and CDR2 FQGTGA. The CDR3 has 15 residues. The trim removed 4 bases at V and 3 bases at J, leaving 6 bases unmatched. CDR3 nucleotides: TGTGCCAGCAGCTCCAACAGGGGGCAGGACACTGAAGCTTTCTTT. It yields the protein CASSSNRGQDTEAFF.

As regards this clonotype: A much larger clone lies a single base off, so this may be a read error. This sequence joins TRBV7-2 and TRBJ1-6; D not certain. The CDR3 is 15 residues long. CDR1 and CDR2 (germline): SGHTA, FQGNSA. Trimming took off 6 bases at V and 2 bases at J, with 11 bases between the two ends. As DNA, the CDR3 is TGTGCCAGCAGGTCGGCAGGAACCTATAATTCACCCCTCCACTTT. Protein sequence: CASRSAGTYNSPLHF.

The chain joins TRBV15 to TRBJ1-5; D is ambiguous. The CDR3 extends over 18 amino acids. Germline loops: CDR1 LNHNV, CDR2 YYDKDF (reference sequence). V was trimmed by 0 bases and J by 0 bases, leaving 15 bases between them. Here the CDR3 reads CATSRDGVLNFSNQPQHF. For the CDR3, the DNA is TGTGCCACCAGCAGAGACGGAGTCCTTAACTTTAGCAATCAGCCCCAGCATTTT.

This rearrangement joins TRBV2 to TRBJ2-7, with TRBD1 as a possible D gene (5 bases). There are 12 residues in the CDR3. V was clipped by 6 bases and J by 7 bases, with 13 bases between them. Germline V gene sequence: CDR1 SNHLY, CDR2 FYNNEI. CDR3 coding DNA: TGTGCCAGCAGGGGCCCAGGGCTGGAGCAGTACTTC. It translates to CASRGPGLEQYF.

This clonotype was recorded at least ten times. V usage is TRBV29-1 and J usage is TRBJ1-2, with a possible D match to TRBD1 (6 bases). The CDR3 sequence is 13 residues long. The ends were cut back, 4 bases at V and 2 bases at J, with 11 bases in the middle. Germline CDR1 SQVTM, CDR2 ANQGSEA. CDR3 residues: CSVGRGPNYGYTF. As DNA, the CDR3 is TGCAGCGTTGGGCGGGGGCCCAACTATGGCTACACCTTC.

This clonotype was counted a few times. The rearrangement joins TRBV7-9 to TRBJ2-5, with TRBD2 as a possible D gene (6 bases). The J call may not be correct, given that the DNA end is closer to TRBJ2-1. The CDR3 loop spans 13 amino acids. Per the germline V gene, CDR1 is SEHNR and CDR2 is FQNEAQ (reference sequence). The CDR3 spells CASRFGGVNEQFF. In DNA form, the CDR3 reads TGTGCCAGCAGGTTCGGGGGAGTCAATGAGCAGTTCTTC.

This clonotype was observed a single time. The chain couples TRBV2 to TRBJ1-1, with D possibly TRBD1 on 5 matching bases. V gave up 5 bases and J gave up 1 base, with 14 bases separating them. Germline CDR1 and CDR2: SNHLY and FYNNEI. CDR3 length equals 15 residues. The CDR3 protein is CASSLWAGQNTEAFF. Here the CDR3 DNA reads TGTGCCAGCAGTTTATGGGCAGGGCAGAACACTGAAGCTTTCTTT.

This clonotype showed up many times. The J gene is TRBJ1-6, the V gene TRBV25-1; D call uncertain. V gave up 3 bases and J gave up 2 bases, with 11 bases separating them. Germline-derived CDR1 and CDR2 are MGHDK and SYGVNS. The CDR3 spans 16 residues. CDR3 nucleotides: TGTGCCAGCAGTGACTTACGCGGGGCCTATAATTCACCCCTCCACTTT. This gives the protein CASSDLRGAYNSPLHF.

This chain joins TRBV19 and TRBJ1-1; TRBD1 matches 9 bases. This CDR3 spans 14 amino acids. Looked up from germline, CDR1 is LNHDA and CDR2 is SQIVND (reference sequence). V was pared by 3 bases and J by 2 bases, with 1 base of the junction left unmatched. CDR3 region: CASSMTGGNTEAFF. The CDR3, as DNA: TGTGCCAGTAGTATGACAGGGGGAAACACTGAAGCTTTCTTT.

The chain recombines TRBV29-1 with TRBJ1-2, with TRBD1 identical over 7 bases. CDR3 length: 13 amino acids. Germline V CDR1 and CDR2: SQVTM, ANQGSEA. Trimming took 1 base from V and 3 from J; bases not matched to a gene: 2. The CDR3 here is CSVEGTGYYGYTF. The CDR3 nucleotides read TGCAGCGTTGAAGGGACAGGCTACTATGGCTACACCTTC.

This chain uses TRBV2 with TRBJ2-5; 9 bases match TRBD2. Germline lookup yields CDR1 SNHLY and CDR2 FYNNEI. The CDR3 spans 16 residues. The trim removed 1 base at V and 6 bases at J, leaving 9 bases unmatched. The CDR3 sequence: CASSEESAGGVKTQYF. The CDR3 DNA is TGTGCCAGCAGTGAAGAGTCAGCGGGAGGTGTAAAGACCCAGTACTTC.

This clonotype was observed a few times. The rearrangement links TRBV5-1 to TRBJ1-5, with D perhaps TRBD1 (6 bases). V was trimmed by 1 base and J by 5 bases, leaving 13 bases between them. CDR1 is SGHRS, CDR2 YFSETQ, per germline. This CDR3 is built from 15 residues. The CDR3 nucleotides are TGCGCCAGCAGCTTGAGTCCGGACAGTCATCAGCCCCAGCATTTT. Residues: CASSLSPDSHQPQHF. Filled out from reference TRBV5-1 and TRBJ1-5, the complete variable domain reads KAGVTQTPRYLIKTRGQQVTLSCSPISGHRSVSWYQQTPGQGLQFLFEYFSETQRNKGNFPGRFSGRQFSNSRSEMNVSTLELGDSALYLCASSLSPDSHQPQHFGDGTRLSIL.

J is TRBJ2-7 and V is TRBV10-1, with TRBD1 matching over 8 bases. CDR3 length: 16 amino acids. CDR1 is WNHNN, CDR2 SYGVQD, per germline (reference sequence). The trim removed 3 bases at V and 3 bases at J, leaving 10 bases unmatched. The CDR3 here is CASSEGAGGSIYEQYF. The CDR3 region has the DNA TGCGCCAGCAGTGAAGGGGCAGGGGGCTCCATCTACGAGCAGTACTTC.

The J gene is TRBJ1-2, the V gene TRBV10-3; TRBD1 is a possible D gene (5 bases). Trimming took 4 bases from V and 12 from J, leaving 18 bases between them. This CDR3 comprises 13 residues. CDR1 is ENHRY, CDR2 SYGVKD, per germline. The CDR3 loop is CAISGDGASGNTF. The CDR3 DNA is TGTGCCATCAGTGGGGACGGAGCCTCTGGAAACACCTTC.

About this clonotype: This may stem from a read error, because a much larger clone lies one nucleotide away. This rearrangement joins TRBV10-3 to TRBJ1-5, with 9 bases lining up with TRBD1. Looked up from germline, CDR1 is ENHRY and CDR2 is SYGVKD. CDR3 length: 15 residues. The CDR3 DNA follows: TGTGCCATCAGTGCCCGACAGGGGGACAATCAGTCCCAGCATTTT. This translates into CAISARQGDNQSQHF.

This rearrangement joins TRBV5-4 to TRBJ2-2; D remains ambiguous. V was clipped by 0 bases and J by 3 bases, with 9 bases between them. The germline gives CDR1 SGHNT, CDR2 YYREEE (reference sequence). The CDR3 sequence is 15 residues long. CDR3 sequence (DNA): TGTGCCAGCAGCTTGGACTTAACATACACCGGGGAGCTGTTTTTT. It encodes CASSLDLTYTGELFF.